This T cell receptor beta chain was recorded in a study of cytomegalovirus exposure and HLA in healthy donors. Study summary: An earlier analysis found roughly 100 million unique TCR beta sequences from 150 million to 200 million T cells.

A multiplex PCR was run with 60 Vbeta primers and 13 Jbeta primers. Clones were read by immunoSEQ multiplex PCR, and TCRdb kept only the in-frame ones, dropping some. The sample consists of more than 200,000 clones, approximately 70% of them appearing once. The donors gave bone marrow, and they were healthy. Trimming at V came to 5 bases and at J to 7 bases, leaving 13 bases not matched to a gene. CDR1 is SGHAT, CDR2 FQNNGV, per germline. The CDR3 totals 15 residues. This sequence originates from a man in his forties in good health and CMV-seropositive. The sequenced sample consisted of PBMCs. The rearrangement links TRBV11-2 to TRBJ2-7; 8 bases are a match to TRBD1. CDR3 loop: CASSPRSQGAGEQYF. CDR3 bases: TGTGCCAGCAGCCCGCGCTCCCAGGGGGCGGGTGAGCAGTACTTC.